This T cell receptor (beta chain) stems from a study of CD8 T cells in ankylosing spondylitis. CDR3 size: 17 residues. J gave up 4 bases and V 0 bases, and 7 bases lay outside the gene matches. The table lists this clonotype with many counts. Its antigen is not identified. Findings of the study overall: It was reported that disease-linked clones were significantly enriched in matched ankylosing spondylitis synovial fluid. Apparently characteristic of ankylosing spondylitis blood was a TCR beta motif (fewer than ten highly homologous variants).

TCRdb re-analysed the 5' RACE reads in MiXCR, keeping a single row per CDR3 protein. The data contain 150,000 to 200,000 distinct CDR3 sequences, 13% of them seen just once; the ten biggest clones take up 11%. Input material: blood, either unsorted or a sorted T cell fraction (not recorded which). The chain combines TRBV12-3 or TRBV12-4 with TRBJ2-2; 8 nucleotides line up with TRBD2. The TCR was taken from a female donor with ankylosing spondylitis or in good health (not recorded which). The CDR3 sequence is CASSLALSGTGTGELFF. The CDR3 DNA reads TGTGCCAGCAGTTTAGCGCTTAGCGGGACGGGCACCGGGGAGCTGTTTTTT.